One sample yielded the 8 T cell receptor beta chains listed below, sequenced in a study of naive and memory T cell subsets. Amplification of ligated cDNA took four PCR rounds with SP2 and nested alpha and beta constant primers. Each CDR3 protein is one row after TCRdb ran MiXCR on the UMI-ligation and nested PCR reads. This sample yields some 26,000 distinct CDR3 sequences, of which roughly 5.2% are seen a single time; 7% to 9% belongs to the top ten. The library had UMIs added by 3' ligation of an oligonucleotide to TCR cDNA. Sample: blood. The source is an adult in good health.

This clonotype was detected ten times or more. The V gene is TRBV27, the J gene TRBJ2-1; D is possibly TRBD1 (6 bases). This CDR3 has 14 amino acids. Germline loops: CDR1 MNHEY, CDR2 SMNVEV (reference sequence). V was pared by 8 bases and J by 1 base, with 12 bases between. CDR3 sequence (DNA): TGTGCCAGCTCCCCTGGACAGTCCTACAATGAGCAGTTCTTC. Translating it yields CASSPGQSYNEQFF.

This clonotype showed up many times. The V call is TRBV12-3 or TRBV12-4, the J call TRBJ2-3; a weak D match, TRBD1 (5 bases). The CDR3 runs to 12 residues. V was shortened by 6 bases and J by 6 bases, with 10 bases between the two germline ends. CDR3 DNA sequence: TGTGCCAGCAGCACCTCAGGGGATACGCAGTATTTT. This gives the protein CASSTSGDTQYF.

This clonotype was counted at least ten times. The chain is built from TRBV6-6 and TRBJ2-2, with D perhaps assigned TRBD1 or TRBD2 (5 bases each). Germline assignment: CDR1 MNHNY and CDR2 SVGAGI (reference sequence). V lost 6 bases and J lost 3, with 11 bases in between. CDR3 length: 14 amino acids. CDR3 protein: CASSPGPDTGELFF. The DNA of the CDR3 is TGTGCCAGCAGCCCGGGACCCGACACCGGGGAGCTGTTTTTT.

In its sample, this clonotype was seen many times. The CDR3 nucleotides are TGTGCCAGCAGCTTAGTAGGACCTTTGAACACTGAAGCTTTCTTT. Translated, it gives CASSLVGPLNTEAFF. The genes are TRBV11-2 and TRBJ1-1, with D uncertain. The CDR3 loop spans 15 amino acids. Germline V lookup: CDR1 SGHAT, CDR2 FQNNGV. Between the trimmed V and J ends, which lost 1 base and 0 bases, there was a span of 9 bases.

This clonotype has a count of ten or more. This chain connects TRBV7-3 to TRBJ2-5, with TRBD2 matching over 14 bases. Trimming cost V 5 bases and J 4 bases; bases outside gene matches: 9. Germline V CDR1 and CDR2: SGHTA, FQGTGA. The CDR3 extends over 17 amino acids. CDR3 sequence (DNA): TGTGCCAGCAGCGCTCTGGGGACTAGCGGGAGTCTAGAGACCCAGTACTTC. It translates to CASSALGTSGSLETQYF.

Many counts were recorded for this clonotype. This chain connects TRBV5-4 to TRBJ2-3; D is unresolved. CDR1 is SGHNT and CDR2 is YYREEE in the germline V gene (reference sequence). Trimming took off 0 bases at V and 0 bases at J, with 8 bases between the two ends. The CDR3 runs 15 residues. CDR3 protein: CASSLAAVSTDTQYF. In DNA form, the CDR3 reads TGTGCCAGCAGCTTGGCGGCCGTGAGCACAGATACGCAGTATTTT.

This clonotype was observed many times. J is TRBJ1-5 and V is TRBV27; perhaps TRBD1 as D (6 bases). Trimming removed 7 bases from V and 4 bases from J, with 17 bases in between. This CDR3 has 15 residues. Germline V gene data show CDR1 as MNHEY and CDR2 as SMNVEV (reference sequence). The CDR3 DNA reads as TGTGCCAGCAAGGAGACAGGAGGAGGGAATCAGCCCCAGCATTTT. Its protein product is CASKETGGGNQPQHF.

This clonotype has at least ten counts. The J gene is TRBJ2-7, the V gene TRBV20-1, with TRBD2 as a possible D gene (5 bases). Germline values: CDR1 DFQATT, CDR2 SNEGSKA (reference sequence). The V gene lost 3 bases and the J gene lost 2 bases, with 11 bases spanning the gap. The CDR3 covers 13 residues. The CDR3 spells CSASLGSPYEQYF. The CDR3 DNA is TGCAGTGCTAGTCTGGGGAGTCCCTACGAGCAGTACTTC.